This record covers a single TCR beta chain. This sample is part of a study of shared T cell receptors in the human thymus. Germline V lookup: CDR1 GTSNPN, CDR2 SVGIG (reference sequence). Trimming shortened V by 8 bases and J by 4 bases, and 17 bases separated the two germline ends. The CDR3 sequence is 13 residues long. The assay was immunoSEQ multiplex PCR, and TCRdb's table has in-frame clones only and misses some. Counted here are about 610,000 clones, approximately 88% occurring once; the ten biggest clones make up 0.0085% to 0.012%. In addition, the sample was reused for a study of human thymus T cells. That publication notes: The donors were infants in Finland with congenital heart defects, otherwise immunologically healthy. Corrective heart surgery yielded the resections from which the thymus tissue came. Thymic repertoires from unrelated individuals overlapped highly, related research reported.

Material: thymocytes. The rearrangement joins TRBV30 to TRBJ1-2; maybe TRBD1 (5 bases). The receptor was isolated from a boy under two years old with a congenital heart defect. For the CDR3, the DNA is TGTGCCGGCGGGACTGGGGTCGTCTATGGCTACACCTTC. It codes for CAGGTGVVYGYTF.